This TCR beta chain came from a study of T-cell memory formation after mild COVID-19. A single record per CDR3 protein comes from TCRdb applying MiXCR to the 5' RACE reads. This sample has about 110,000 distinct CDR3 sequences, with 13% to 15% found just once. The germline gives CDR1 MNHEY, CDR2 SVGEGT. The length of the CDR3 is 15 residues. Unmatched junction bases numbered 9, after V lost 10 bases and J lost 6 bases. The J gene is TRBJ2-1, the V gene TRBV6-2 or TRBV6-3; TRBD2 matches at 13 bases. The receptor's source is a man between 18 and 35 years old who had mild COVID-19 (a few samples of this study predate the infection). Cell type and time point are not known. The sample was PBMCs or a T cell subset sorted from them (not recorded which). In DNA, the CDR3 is TGTGCCACTCTTTCGGGACTAGCGGGGACCAATGAGCAGTTCTTC. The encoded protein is CATLSGLAGTNEQFF.